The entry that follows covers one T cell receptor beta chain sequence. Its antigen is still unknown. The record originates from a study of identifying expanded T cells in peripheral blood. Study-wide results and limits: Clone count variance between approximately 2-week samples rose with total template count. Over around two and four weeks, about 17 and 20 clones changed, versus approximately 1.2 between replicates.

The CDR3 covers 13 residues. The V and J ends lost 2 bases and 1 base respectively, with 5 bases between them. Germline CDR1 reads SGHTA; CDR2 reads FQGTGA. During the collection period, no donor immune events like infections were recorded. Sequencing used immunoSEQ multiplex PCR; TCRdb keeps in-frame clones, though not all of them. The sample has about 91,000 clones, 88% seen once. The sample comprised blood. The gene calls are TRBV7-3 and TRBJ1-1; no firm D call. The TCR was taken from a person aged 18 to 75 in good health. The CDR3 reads CASSLARNTEAFF. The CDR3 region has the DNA TGTGCCAGCAGCTTAGCAAGGAACACTGAAGCTTTCTTT.